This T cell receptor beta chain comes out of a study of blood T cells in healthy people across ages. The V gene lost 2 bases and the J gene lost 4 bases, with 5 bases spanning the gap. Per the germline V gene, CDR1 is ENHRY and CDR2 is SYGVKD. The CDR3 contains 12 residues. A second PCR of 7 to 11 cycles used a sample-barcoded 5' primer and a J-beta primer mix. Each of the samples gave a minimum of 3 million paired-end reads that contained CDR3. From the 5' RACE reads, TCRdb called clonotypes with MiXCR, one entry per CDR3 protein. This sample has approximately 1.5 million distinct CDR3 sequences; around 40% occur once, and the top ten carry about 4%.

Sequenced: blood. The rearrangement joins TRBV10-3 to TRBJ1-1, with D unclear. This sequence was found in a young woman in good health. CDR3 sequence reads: CAISEGPTEAFF. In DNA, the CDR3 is TGTGCCATCAGTGAGGGGCCCACTGAAGCTTTCTTT.